This T cell receptor beta chain is drawn from a study of T cells in Graves' hyperthyroidism and ophthalmopathy. Between the trimmed V and J ends, which lost 3 bases and 2 bases, there was a span of 6 bases. The germline V gene has CDR1 GTSNPN and CDR2 SVGIG (reference sequence). The CDR3 consists of 12 residues. Amplification yielded TCR beta CDR3 regions, with RNA transcripts as the source. When the TCR CDR3 underwent first-round RT-PCR, the HTBI primer set was used. TCRdb reanalysed the multiplex PCR reads using MiXCR and keeps one entry per CDR3 protein. This sample has approximately 720,000 distinct CDR3 sequences; roughly a sixth occur once, and the top ten carry roughly 17%.

This clonotype originated in a woman between 50 and 59 years old with Graves' hyperthyroidism that later progressed to Graves' ophthalmopathy. The genes are TRBV30 and TRBJ2-3; D might be TRBD1 (5 bases). Sequenced material: blood. The CDR3 loop reads CAWRGDTDTQYF. The CDR3 coding sequence is TGTGCCTGGAGAGGGGACACAGATACGCAGTATTTT.